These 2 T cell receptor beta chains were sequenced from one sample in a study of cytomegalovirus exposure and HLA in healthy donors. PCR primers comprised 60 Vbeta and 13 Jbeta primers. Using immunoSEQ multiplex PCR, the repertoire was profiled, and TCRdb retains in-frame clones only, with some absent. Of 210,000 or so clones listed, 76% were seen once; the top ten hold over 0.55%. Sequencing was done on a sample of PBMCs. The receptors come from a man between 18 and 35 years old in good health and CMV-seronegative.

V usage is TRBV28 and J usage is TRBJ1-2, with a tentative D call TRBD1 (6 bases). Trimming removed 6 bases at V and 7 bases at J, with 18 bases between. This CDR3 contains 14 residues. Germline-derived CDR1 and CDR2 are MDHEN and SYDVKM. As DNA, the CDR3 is TGTGCCAGCAGAAAACAGGGAGGGGTTCCTGGCTACACCTTC. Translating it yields CASRKQGGVPGYTF.

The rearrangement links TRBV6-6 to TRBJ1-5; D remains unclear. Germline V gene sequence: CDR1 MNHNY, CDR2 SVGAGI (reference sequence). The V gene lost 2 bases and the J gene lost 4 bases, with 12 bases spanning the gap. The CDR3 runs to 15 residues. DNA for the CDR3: TGTGCCAGCAGTTACATGCGGGGTGAGAATCAGCCCCAGCATTTT. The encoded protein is CASSYMRGENQPQHF.